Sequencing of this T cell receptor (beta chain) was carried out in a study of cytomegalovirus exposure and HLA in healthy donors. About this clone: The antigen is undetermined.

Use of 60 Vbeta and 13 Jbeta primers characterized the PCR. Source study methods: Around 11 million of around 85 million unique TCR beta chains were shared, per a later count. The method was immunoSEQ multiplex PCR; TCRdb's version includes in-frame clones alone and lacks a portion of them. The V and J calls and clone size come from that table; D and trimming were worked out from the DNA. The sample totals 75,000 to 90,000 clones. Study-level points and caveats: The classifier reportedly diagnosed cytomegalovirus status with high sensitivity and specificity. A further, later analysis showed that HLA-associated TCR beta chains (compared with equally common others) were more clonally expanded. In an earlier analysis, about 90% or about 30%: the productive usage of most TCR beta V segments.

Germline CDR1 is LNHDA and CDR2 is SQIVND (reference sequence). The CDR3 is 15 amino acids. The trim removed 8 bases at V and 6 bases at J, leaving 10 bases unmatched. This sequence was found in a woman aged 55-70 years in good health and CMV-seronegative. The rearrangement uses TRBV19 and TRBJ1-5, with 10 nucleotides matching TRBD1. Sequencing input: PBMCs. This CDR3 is CASAVDRGPTQPQHF. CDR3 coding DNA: TGTGCCAGTGCAGTCGACAGGGGGCCTACTCAGCCCCAGCATTTT.